This T cell receptor (beta chain) came from a study of human T cells and chemical hapten exposure. The wider study: Patients, largely female, had alopecia areata, totalis or universalis. Study-wide points: DPC sensitization did not alter TCRs above 1 in 1000 frequency. Donor immune responses may differ from healthy people's, since all donors had alopecia.

In TCRdb, the RACE reads were re-called with MiXCR into one record per CDR3 protein. The sample holds under 100,000 distinct CDR3 sequences, less than 11% seen once. CDR1 is MNHEY and CDR2 is SVGAGI in the germline V gene. After removal of 5 bases from V and 0 bases from J, the junction contained 2 bases not matched to a gene. The CDR3 sequence is 14 residues long. This clonotype has only a few counts. Its antigen is unknown. Time point here: patch test 2, 6 weeks after DPC sensitization. Sample treatment: therapeutic diphenylcyclopropenone sensitization with weekly scalp DPC. Sequenced material: whole blood, taken in connection with sensitization to the hapten diphenylcyclopropenone (DPC). The sequence was obtained from a woman aged 45-60 years with alopecia areata. Some clones in this sample may be carry-over from other donors' samples. The V gene is TRBV6-5, the J gene TRBJ1-1, with 8 positions matching TRBD1. As DNA, the CDR3 is TGTGCCAGCAGTAGACAGGGGATGAACACTGAAGCTTTCTTT. Its translation: CASSRQGMNTEAFF.